This TCR beta chain came from a study of Graves' ophthalmopathy and Graves' hyperthyroidism. On the study more broadly: Prior to any treatment, peripheral blood was collected at the time of initial diagnosis.

Per germline, CDR1 LNHDA and CDR2 SQIVND (reference sequence). The germline V and J ends were trimmed by 1 base and 7 bases, with 11 bases remaining between them. The CDR3 has 14 residues. The sequenced template was RNA, covering the TCR beta CDR3 region. Scientists carried out first-round RT-PCR using HTBI primers and then a second-round multiplex PCR. TCRdb fed the multiplex PCR reads into MiXCR, producing one record per CDR3 protein. Found here are almost 750,000 distinct CDR3 sequences, about 44% of them singletons; the top ten hold 44%. Study results and caveats: Forecasting of ophthalmopathy progression by the model achieved almost 71% sensitivity and around 77% specificity. Detected in blood as well were most expanded thyroid clonotypes with frequency above 0.001.

As to this clonotype: As yet, its antigen is unknown.

Sequencing used peripheral blood. The chain is built from TRBV19 and TRBJ1-5; D is undetermined. The TCR sequence derives from an adult man with Graves' ophthalmopathy. As DNA, the CDR3 is TGTGCCAGTAGTATAGTTAGGGAACGACAGCCCCAGCATTTT. It translates to CASSIVRERQPQHF.